The rows below give T cell receptor beta chains drawn from one sample of a study of blood T cell repertoires in COVID-19. Here immunoSEQ multiplex PCR was the method, and the copy in TCRdb shows in-frame clones only, minus some. The data hold fewer than 350,000 clones, with nearly 90% observed a single time. Sequencing was done on a sample of PBMCs or T cells enriched from blood (not recorded which). The receptors come from a woman aged 18-35 years with acute COVID-19. Each CDR3 is given with its conserved first and last residue. Each record gives: clone size, V gene, J gene, D gene, CDR3 DNA, CDR3 protein. The D gene is left open where the match is weak. Expanded clones get a size class; other rows say once, few or many, or leave the size out.

>NA|TRBV5-8|TRBJ2-3|TRBD2
TGTGCCAGCAGCGTAACTAGCGGGACCCCCCAGGATACGCAGTATTTT
CASSVTSGTPQDTQYF
>NA|TRBV5-1|TRBJ2-1|TRBD1
TGCGCCAGCAGCACAACAGGGGTCCCCTACAATGAGCAGTTCTTC
CASSTTGVPYNEQFF
>NA|TRBV14|TRBJ2-1|TRBD1
TGTGCCAGCAGCCCGACGGACAGGGGCAACTACAATGAGCAGTTCTTC
CASSPTDRGNYNEQFF
>NA|TRBV2|TRBJ2-7|NA
TGTGCCAGCAGTGAGGAGGGGACCATTAACTACGAGCAGTACTTC
CASSEEGTINYEQYF
>NA|TRBV5-1|TRBJ2-3|NA
TGCGCCAGCAGAGAGAGCACAGATACGCAGTATTTT
CASRESTDTQYF
>NA|TRBV7-8|TRBJ2-1|TRBD2
TGTGCCAGCAGCTCGCCAATAGCGGGAGTATACAATGAGCAGTTCTTC
CASSSPIAGVYNEQFF
>few|TRBV7-2|TRBJ1-5|NA
TGTGCCAGCCGGGGGGAGGGCAATCAGCCCCAGCATTTT
CASRGEGNQPQHF
>NA|TRBV6-5|TRBJ2-5|TRBD2
TGTGCCAGCAGTTACTCGTCTAGCGGGAGTACCCAGACCCAGTACTTC
CASSYSSSGSTQTQYF
>NA|TRBV6-5|TRBJ1-2|TRBD1
TGTGCCAGCAGTTATGGGACAGGGTCGAACTATGGCTACACCTTC
CASSYGTGSNYGYTF
>NA|TRBV3-1/TRBV3-2|TRBJ2-3|NA
TGTGCCAGCAGCCAACTTCTAGCCACAGATACGCAGTATTTT
CASSQLLATDTQYF
>NA|TRBV6-5|TRBJ1-2|NA
TGTGCCAGCAGAGCGACTGGGTTCGGTGGCTACACCTTC
CASRATGFGGYTF
>few|TRBV10-3|TRBJ2-2|NA
TGTGCCATGGCTAGCGAGAACACCGGGGAGCTGTTTTTT
CAMASENTGELFF
>NA|TRBV20-1|TRBJ1-3|NA
TGCAGTGCTAGTGGGGGCTTTGAAAACACCATATATTTT
CSASGGFENTIYF
>NA|TRBV6-1|TRBJ2-7|NA
TGTGCCAGCAGTGATTCGGCGGTCTCCTACGAGCAGTACTTC
CASSDSAVSYEQYF
>NA|TRBV4-1|TRBJ2-7|NA
TGCGCCAGCAGCCAAGAGGCGGTAGTGGCTCGCTACGAGCAGTACTTC
CASSQEAVVARYEQYF
>NA|TRBV30|TRBJ2-5|NA
TGTGCCTGGAGTGTTACTAGCTTCGGGGAGACCCAGTACTTC
CAWSVTSFGETQYF
>NA|TRBV4-1|TRBJ2-1|TRBD2
TGCGCCAGCAGCTCGGGACTAGCGGGACGCCAACACCTTTACAATGAGCAGTTCTTC
CASSSGLAGRQHLYNEQFF
>NA|TRBV10-1|TRBJ2-1|TRBD2
TGCGCCAGCAGTGAGTACGGGAGGGAGGACTACAATGAGCAGTTCTTC
CASSEYGREDYNEQFF